Listed here are 14 T cell receptor beta chains from one sample, sequenced in a study. One entry per CDR3 protein, called by TCRdb with MiXCR from the 5' RACE reads. The sample records about 32,000 distinct CDR3 sequences, roughly 25% being singletons. Input material: memory CD4+ T cells sorted from blood. Sample subset: memory CD4+ T cells, CD4+CD45RO+CD25-. These receptors were collected from a female donor with breast cancer.

CDR3 DNA sequence: TGTGCCAGCAGTTTGGACCCGAACACTGAAGCTTTCTTT. Protein: CASSLDPNTEAFF. The V gene is TRBV28, the J gene TRBJ1-1; D is undetermined. CDR1 MDHEN and CDR2 SYDVKM come from the germline V gene. The V end lost 3 bases, the J end lost 1 base, and 6 bases lay between the germline ends. The CDR3 is made up of 13 amino acids. Variable domain in full (rest from reference TRBV28 and TRBJ1-1): DVKVTQSSRYLVKRTGEKVFLECVQDMDHENMFWYRQDPGLGLRLIYFSYDVKMKEKGDIPEGYSVSREKKERFSLILESASTNQTSMYLCASSLDPNTEAFFGQGTRLTVV.

This clonotype is deemed medium-sized (0.01 to 0.1%). This chain links TRBV20-1 with TRBJ2-1; D assignment may be TRBD1 or TRBD2 (6 bases each). The CDR3 spans 14 residues. Per the germline V gene, CDR1 is DFQATT and CDR2 is SNEGSKA (reference sequence). Trimming left V 6 bases short and J 1 base short, with 13 bases between. CDR3 sequence reads: CSALTGRSYNEQFF. As DNA, the CDR3 is TGCAGTGCCCTCACAGGGAGGTCCTACAATGAGCAGTTCTTC.

This clonotype was detected a few times. The chain joins TRBV9 to TRBJ2-3, with D maybe TRBD2 (6 bases). Trimming took off 4 bases at V and 2 bases at J, with 11 bases between the two ends. Germline CDR1 SGDLS, CDR2 YYNGEE. The CDR3 consists of 14 residues. CDR3 coding DNA: TGTGCCAGCAGCCCGGGGGTCTACACAGATACGCAGTATTTT. It specifies CASSPGVYTDTQYF.

This clonotype was found a few times. This chain uses TRBV6-2 or TRBV6-3 with TRBJ2-4; D remains ambiguous. Germline CDR1 reads MNHEY; CDR2 reads SVGEGT. The CDR3 is made up of 16 amino acids. V lost 7 bases to trimming and J lost 6 bases, with 22 bases between them. This CDR3 is CASMIPGRASGNIQYF. In DNA form, the CDR3 reads TGTGCCAGCATGATTCCCGGACGGGCTTCAGGAAACATTCAGTACTTC.

CDR3 amino acids: CASSLIQVHRNQPQHF. The CDR3, as DNA: TGTGCCAGCAGTTTAATACAGGTCCACCGCAATCAGCCCCAGCATTTT. The chain couples TRBV28 to TRBJ1-5; the D gene is possibly TRBD1 (5 bases). Germline CDR1 and CDR2: MDHEN and SYDVKM. This CDR3 comprises 16 residues. Between the trimmed V and J ends, which lost 2 bases and 2 bases, there was a span of 13 bases.

For this clonotype: This clone may be a read error of a much larger clone one base away. The gene calls are TRBV27 and TRBJ2-7, with TRBD2 identical over 8 bases. The CDR3 runs 15 residues. Germline V gene sequence: CDR1 MNHEY, CDR2 SMNVEV (reference sequence). CDR3 protein: CTSSWGSGGSYEQYF. The CDR3 coding sequence is TGTACCAGCAGTTGGGGAAGCGGGGGATCCTACGAGCAGTACTTC.

The chain is built from TRBV5-6 and TRBJ1-5, with 9 bases lining up with TRBD1. The trim removed 6 bases at V and 4 bases at J, leaving 5 bases unmatched. The CDR3 is 14 amino acids. Per germline, CDR1 SGHDT and CDR2 YYEEEE. CDR3 loop: CASTLGQGNQPQHF. The CDR3 DNA is TGTGCCAGCACCTTAGGACAGGGGAATCAGCCCCAGCATTTT.

This clonotype is labeled as medium-sized. V usage is TRBV7-9 and J usage is TRBJ2-1, with D perhaps matching TRBD1 or TRBD2 (5 bases each). The V gene's germline CDR1 is SEHNR and CDR2 FQNEAQ (reference sequence). Trimming removed 4 bases at V and 0 bases at J, with 16 bases between. The CDR3 is 17 residues long. CDR3 nucleotides: TGTGCCAGCAGCTCCACCGGGGCCGAGAGCTCCTACAATGAGCAGTTCTTC. Protein product: CASSSTGAESSYNEQFF. The whole variable domain, remainder taken from reference TRBV7-9 and TRBJ2-1, is DTGVSQNPRHKITKRGQNVTFRCDPISEHNRLYWYRQTLGQGPEFLTYFQNEAQLEKSRLLSDRFSAERPKGSFSTLEIQRTEQGDSAMYLCASSSTGAESSYNEQFFGPGTRLTVL.

This clonotype occurred many times. The chain has TRBV6-5 and TRBJ1-5, with TRBD1 matching over 9 bases. The germline CDR1 and CDR2 sequences are MNHEY and SVGAGI. The trim removed 3 bases at V and 6 bases at J, leaving 6 bases unmatched. CDR3 length: 15 amino acids. The CDR3 region is CASSYRQGGTQPQHF. Written as DNA, the CDR3 is TGTGCCAGCAGTTATAGACAGGGGGGAACTCAGCCCCAGCATTTT.

The V gene is TRBV7-3, the J gene TRBJ2-5, with 11 bases identical to TRBD2. The trim removed 4 bases at V and 4 bases at J, leaving 8 bases unmatched. Looked up from germline, CDR1 is SGHTA and CDR2 is FQGTGA. This CDR3 contains 16 residues. The CDR3 DNA follows: TGTGCCAGCAGCTCATTAGCGGGGGGGTCCAGAGAGACCCAGTACTTC. Its translation: CASSSLAGGSRETQYF.

This clonotype was seen more than once but under ten times. The chain carries TRBV28 and TRBJ2-5, with D unresolved. The germline V and J ends were trimmed by 9 bases and 2 bases, with 16 bases remaining between them. The CDR3 totals 14 residues. Germline CDR1 reads MDHEN; CDR2 reads SYDVKM. The CDR3 nucleotides read TGTGCCAGTAATTCACTGGGTCCTCAAGAGACCCAGTACTTC. Its protein product is CASNSLGPQETQYF. Supplemented by reference TRBV28 and TRBJ2-5, the full variable domain reads DVKVTQSSRYLVKRTGEKVFLECVQDMDHENMFWYRQDPGLGLRLIYFSYDVKMKEKGDIPEGYSVSREKKERFSLILESASTNQTSMYLCASNSLGPQETQYFGPGTRLLVL.

Only a few counts were recorded for this clonotype. CDR3 nucleotides: TGTGCCAGCAGGACAGACACAGATACGCAGTATTTT. Protein sequence: CASRTDTDTQYF. This rearrangement joins TRBV27 to TRBJ2-3, with D tentatively TRBD1 (5 bases). Trimming stripped 6 bases from V and 2 bases from J, with 6 bases between. CDR3 size: 12 residues. The germline CDR1 and CDR2 sequences are MNHEY and SMNVEV (reference sequence).

The J gene is TRBJ2-7, the V gene TRBV3-1; perhaps TRBD1 as D (5 bases). The CDR3 is 13 residues long. Per germline, CDR1 LGHDT and CDR2 YNNKEL (reference sequence). The V and J ends lost 2 bases and 5 bases respectively, with 10 bases between them. The CDR3 sequence: CASSQQGWDEQYF. The CDR3 coding sequence is TGTGCCAGCAGCCAACAGGGTTGGGACGAGCAGTACTTC.

This clonotype was seen a handful of times. The gene calls are TRBV4-1 and TRBJ1-2; no definite D call. The V end was cut by 1 base, the J end by 7 bases, with 13 bases between. Germline values: CDR1 MGHRA, CDR2 YSYEKL. CDR3 length equals 14 residues. CDR3 amino acids: CASSQAEGVGGYTF. CDR3 coding DNA: TGCGCCAGCAGCCAAGCCGAGGGAGTGGGTGGCTACACCTTC.